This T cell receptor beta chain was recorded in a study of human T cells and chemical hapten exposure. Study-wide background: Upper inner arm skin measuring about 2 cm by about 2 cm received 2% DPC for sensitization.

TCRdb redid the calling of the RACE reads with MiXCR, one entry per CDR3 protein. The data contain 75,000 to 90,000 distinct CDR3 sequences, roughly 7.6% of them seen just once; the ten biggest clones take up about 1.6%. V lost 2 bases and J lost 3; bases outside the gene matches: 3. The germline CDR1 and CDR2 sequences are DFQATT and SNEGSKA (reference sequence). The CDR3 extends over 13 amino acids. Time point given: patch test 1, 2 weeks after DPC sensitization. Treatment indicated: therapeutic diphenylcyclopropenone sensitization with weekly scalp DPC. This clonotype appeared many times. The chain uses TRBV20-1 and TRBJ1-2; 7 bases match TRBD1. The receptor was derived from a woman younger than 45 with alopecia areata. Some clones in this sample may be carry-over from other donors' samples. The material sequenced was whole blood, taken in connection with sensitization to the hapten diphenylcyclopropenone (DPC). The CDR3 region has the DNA TGCAGTGCTAGATCAACAGGGGACTATGGCTACACCTTC. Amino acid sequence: CSARSTGDYGYTF.